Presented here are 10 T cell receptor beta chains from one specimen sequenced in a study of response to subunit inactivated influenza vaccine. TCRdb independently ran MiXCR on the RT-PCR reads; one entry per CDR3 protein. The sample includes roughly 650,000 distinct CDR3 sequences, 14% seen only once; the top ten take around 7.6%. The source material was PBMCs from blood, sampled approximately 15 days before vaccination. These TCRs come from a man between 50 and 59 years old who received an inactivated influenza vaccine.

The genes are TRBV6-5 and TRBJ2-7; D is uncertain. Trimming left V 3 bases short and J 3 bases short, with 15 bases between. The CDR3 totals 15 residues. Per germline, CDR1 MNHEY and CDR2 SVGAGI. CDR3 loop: CASSYGQSGGYEQYF. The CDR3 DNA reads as TGTGCCAGCAGTTATGGGCAGTCGGGTGGCTACGAGCAGTACTTC.

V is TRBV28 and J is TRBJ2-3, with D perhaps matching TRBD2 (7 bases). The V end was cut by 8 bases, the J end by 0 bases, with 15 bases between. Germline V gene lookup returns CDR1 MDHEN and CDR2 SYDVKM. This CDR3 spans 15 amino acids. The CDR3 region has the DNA TGTGCCAGCGGGCGCGGGGGCCTGAGCACAGATACGCAGTATTTT. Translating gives CASGRGGLSTDTQYF.

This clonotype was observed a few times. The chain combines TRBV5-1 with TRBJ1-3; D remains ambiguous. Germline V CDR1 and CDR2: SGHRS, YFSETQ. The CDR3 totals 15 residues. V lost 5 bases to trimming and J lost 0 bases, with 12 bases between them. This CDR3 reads CASSVGSISGNTIYF. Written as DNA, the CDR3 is TGCGCCAGCAGTGTTGGGTCCATCTCTGGAAACACCATATATTTT.

The CDR3 bases are TGCAGTGCTAGGAACCCCCGGGACAGCTCAACTAATGAAAAACTGTTTTTT. Translated: CSARNPRDSSTNEKLFF. This chain connects TRBV20-1 to TRBJ1-4; 7 nucleotides agree with TRBD1. Trimming took 3 bases from V and 0 from J; bases not matched to a gene: 10. Germline lookup yields CDR1 DFQATT and CDR2 SNEGSKA (reference sequence). The CDR3 consists of 17 residues.

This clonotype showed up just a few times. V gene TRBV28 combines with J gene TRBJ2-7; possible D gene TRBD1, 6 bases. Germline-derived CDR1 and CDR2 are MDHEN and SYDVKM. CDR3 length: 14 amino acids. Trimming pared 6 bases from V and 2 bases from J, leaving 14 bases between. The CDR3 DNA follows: TGTGCCAGCAGGCTGACAGGTCGGGCCTACGAGCAGTACTTC. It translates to CASRLTGRAYEQYF. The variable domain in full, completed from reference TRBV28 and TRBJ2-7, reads DVKVTQSSRYLVKRTGEKVFLECVQDMDHENMFWYRQDPGLGLRLIYFSYDVKMKEKGDIPEGYSVSREKKERFSLILESASTNQTSMYLCASRLTGRAYEQYFGPGTRLTVT.

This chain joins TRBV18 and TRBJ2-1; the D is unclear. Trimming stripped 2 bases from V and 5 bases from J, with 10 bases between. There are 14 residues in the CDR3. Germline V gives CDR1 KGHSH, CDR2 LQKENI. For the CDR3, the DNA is TGTGCCAGCTCACCATATCGGTCTGACAATGAGCAGTTCTTC. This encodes CASSPYRSDNEQFF.

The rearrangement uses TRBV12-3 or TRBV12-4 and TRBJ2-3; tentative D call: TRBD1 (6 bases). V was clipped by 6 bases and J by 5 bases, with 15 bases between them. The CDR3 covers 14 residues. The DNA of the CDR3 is TGTGCCAGCAGATTTACAGGGTTAGGAGATACGCAGTATTTT. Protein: CASRFTGLGDTQYF.

The CDR3: CSVLGQQETQYF. The DNA of the CDR3 is TGCAGCGTCCTAGGACAGCAAGAGACCCAGTACTTC. The rearrangement links TRBV29-1 to TRBJ2-5; tentatively, D is TRBD1 (6 bases). The ends were cut back, 6 bases at V and 2 bases at J, with 10 bases in the middle. The CDR3 covers 12 residues. The germline V gene encodes CDR1 SQVTM and CDR2 ANQGSEA.

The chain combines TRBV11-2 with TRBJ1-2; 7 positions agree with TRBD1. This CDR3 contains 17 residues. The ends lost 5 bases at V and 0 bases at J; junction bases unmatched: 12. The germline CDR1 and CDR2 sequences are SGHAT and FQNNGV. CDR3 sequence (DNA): TGTGCCAGCAGCCCCCAACTTGGACAGGAGCCTAACTATGGCTACACCTTC. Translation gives CASSPQLGQEPNYGYTF.

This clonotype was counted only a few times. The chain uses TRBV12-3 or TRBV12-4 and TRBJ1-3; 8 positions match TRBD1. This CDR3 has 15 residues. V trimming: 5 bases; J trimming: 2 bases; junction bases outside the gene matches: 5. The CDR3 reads CASSPTTGAGNTIYF. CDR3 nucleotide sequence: TGTGCCAGCAGTCCCACGACAGGGGCTGGAAACACCATATATTTT.